This section outlines one T cell receptor (beta chain) sequence together with its context. Its antigen remains unidentified. The sample originates from a study of cytomegalovirus exposure and HLA in healthy donors. Study outcomes and limitations: Analysis was performed later, and it showed HLA-associated TCR beta chains to be more clonally expanded than equally common others.

This CDR3 has 15 amino acids. The V and J ends lost 9 bases and 8 bases respectively, with 20 bases between them. Per germline, CDR1 MNHNY and CDR2 SVGAGI (reference sequence). This PCR relied on a set of 60 Vbeta primers and 13 Jbeta primers. Only in-frame clones appear in the TCRdb table, and some are missing; sequencing was by immunoSEQ multiplex PCR. The sample lists 80,000 to 100,000 clones, 65% to 80% occurring once. This chain joins TRBV6-6 and TRBJ1-6; D perhaps matches TRBD1 (6 bases). This TCR came from a woman younger than 35 in good health and CMV-seropositive. Sequencing input: PBMCs. The CDR3: CASQILSRGHSPLHF. CDR3 coding DNA: TGTGCCAGTCAAATACTAAGCAGGGGCCATTCACCCCTCCACTTT.